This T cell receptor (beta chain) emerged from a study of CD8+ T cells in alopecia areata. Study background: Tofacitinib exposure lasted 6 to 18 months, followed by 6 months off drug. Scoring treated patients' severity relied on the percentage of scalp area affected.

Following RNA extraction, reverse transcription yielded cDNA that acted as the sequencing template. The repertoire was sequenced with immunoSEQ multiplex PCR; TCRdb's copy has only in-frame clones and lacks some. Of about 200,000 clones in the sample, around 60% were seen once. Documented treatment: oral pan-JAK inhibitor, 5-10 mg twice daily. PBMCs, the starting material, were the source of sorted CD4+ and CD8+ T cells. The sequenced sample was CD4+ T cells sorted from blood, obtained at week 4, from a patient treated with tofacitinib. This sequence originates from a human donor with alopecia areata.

DNA for the CDR3: TGTGCCAGCAGCTTAGAGTCTGGCAACGAGCGGACCCAGTACTTC. It translates to CASSLESGNERTQYF. The chain recombines TRBV7-2 with TRBJ2-5; no firm D call. V was pared by 1 base and J by 7 bases, with 16 bases between. Per the germline V gene, CDR1 is SGHTA and CDR2 is FQGNSA. The CDR3 loop spans 15 amino acids. The whole variable domain, remainder taken from reference TRBV7-2 and TRBJ2-5, is GAGVSQSPSNKVTEKGKDVELRCDPISGHTALYWYRQSLGQGLEFLIYFQGNSAPDKSGLPSDRFSAERTGGSVSTLTIQRTQQEDSAVYLCASSLESGNERTQYFGPGTRLLVL.